This T cell receptor beta chain was identified during a study of blood T cell repertoires in COVID-19. Study summary: Specimens from acute and convalescent COVID-19 originated in the United States, Italy and Spain. Sources were T cells, B-cell-depleted T cells, or PBMCs; the material itself was cDNA or gDNA.

In the study's own analysis: Amplification from reference gene primers served as the basis for estimated nucleated cell counts. Generated by immunoSEQ multiplex PCR, the TCRdb table keeps only in-frame clones and is missing some. V, J and clone size were drawn from that table, and D and trimming were deduced from the DNA. The sample lists about 120,000 clones; around 89% were seen once. The V gene's germline CDR1 is MNHEY and CDR2 SMNVEV (reference sequence). This CDR3 has 16 amino acids. V was shortened by 1 base and J by 0 bases, with 10 bases between the two germline ends. The sample consisted of peripheral blood. The clonotype originates from a human donor with acute or convalescent COVID-19. The donor label of this sample is uncertain. The rearrangement joins TRBV27 to TRBJ1-3; no definite D call. CDR3 region: CASSLYRRASGNTIYF. CDR3 DNA sequence: TGTGCCAGCAGTTTATATAGGAGGGCCTCTGGAAACACCATATATTTT.